This T cell receptor beta chain comes out of a study of CD8+ T cells in alopecia areata. Notes on the study in general: Elevated clonality characterized lesional scalp relative to normal scalp, particularly in alopecia totalis/universalis.

TCR sequencing used cDNA made by reverse transcription of extracted RNA. TCRdb's table, derived via immunoSEQ multiplex PCR, lists solely in-frame clones and lacks some. The sample yields 150,000 to 200,000 clones, roughly two thirds seen once. In the case of this clone: What it binds is not known.

The CDR3 has 13 residues. The V gene's germline CDR1 is MNHEY and CDR2 SVGAGI. Between the trimmed V and J ends, which lost 6 bases and 5 bases, there was a span of 13 bases. Treatment reported: oral pan-JAK inhibitor, 5-10 mg twice daily. Peripheral blood samples and lesional scalp punch biopsies were obtained from alopecia areata patients. The source is a human donor with alopecia areata. Here the sequenced sample was CD4+ T cells sorted from blood, taken at week 4, from a patient treated with tofacitinib. The gene calls are TRBV6-5 and TRBJ2-5; possibly TRBD2 for D (6 bases). This chain's CDR3 is CASSRGLGETQYF. CDR3 nucleotides: TGTGCCAGCAGCCGGGGGTTAGGGGAGACCCAGTACTTC.